This T cell receptor beta chain was observed in a study of cytomegalovirus exposure and HLA in healthy donors. V shed 0 bases and J 3 bases; nucleotides not matched to a gene: 6. CDR1 is MNHEY and CDR2 is SVGAGI in the germline V gene. The CDR3 runs 16 residues. Study-level results: Most of the TCR beta V segments (in an earlier analysis) were productive either about 87% or about 30% of the time. CMV serostatus was the sole immune exposure data available.

This clone was counted once. Its antigen is unknown. PCR amplification relied on 60 Vbeta primers (plus 13 Jbeta primers). Sequencing was performed with immunoSEQ multiplex PCR; in TCRdb, only in-frame clones are kept and a portion is missing. The table has over 110,000 clones, around 78% seen once. The rearrangement joins TRBV6-5 to TRBJ2-3; 7 positions match TRBD2. The receptor comes from a middle-aged woman in good health and CMV-seropositive. The sequencing input was PBMCs. CDR3 sequence reads: CASSYSASGVTDTQYF. Written as DNA, the CDR3 is TGTGCCAGCAGTTACTCCGCTAGCGGAGTTACAGATACGCAGTATTTT.